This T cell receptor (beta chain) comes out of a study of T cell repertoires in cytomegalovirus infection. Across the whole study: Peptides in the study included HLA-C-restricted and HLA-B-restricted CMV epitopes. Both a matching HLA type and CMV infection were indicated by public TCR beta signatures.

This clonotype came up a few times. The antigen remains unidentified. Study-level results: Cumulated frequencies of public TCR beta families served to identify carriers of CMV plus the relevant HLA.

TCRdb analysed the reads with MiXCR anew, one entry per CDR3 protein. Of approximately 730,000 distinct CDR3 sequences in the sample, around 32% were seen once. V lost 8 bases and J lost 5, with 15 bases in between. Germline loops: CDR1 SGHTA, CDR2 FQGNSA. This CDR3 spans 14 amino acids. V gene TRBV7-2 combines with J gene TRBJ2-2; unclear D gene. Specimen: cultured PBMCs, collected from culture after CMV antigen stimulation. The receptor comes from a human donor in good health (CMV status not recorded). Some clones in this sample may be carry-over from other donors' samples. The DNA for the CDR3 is TGTGCCAGCTCTCTCTCCCCCAGGACCGGGGAGCTGTTTTTT. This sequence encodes CASSLSPRTGELFF.